Presented here are 4 T cell receptor beta chains from one specimen sequenced in a study of OX40 agonist ivuxolimab in advanced cancers. Here immunoSEQ multiplex PCR was the method, and the copy in TCRdb shows in-frame clones only, minus some. The data hold more than 70,000 clones, with roughly 85% observed a single time. Sequences were derived from CD4+ or CD8+ T cells sorted from blood, sampled in a trial of the OX40 agonist ivuxolimab. The receptors were gathered from an adult with an advanced solid tumor such as melanoma, head and neck, liver or kidney cancer.

This chain joins TRBV6-9 and TRBJ2-7; 12 bases map to TRBD2. V lost 9 bases to trimming and J lost 2 bases; unmatched junction nucleotides: 2. The CDR3 is 13 amino acids. Germline CDR1 reads MNHGY; CDR2 reads SVAAGI. This CDR3 is CARLAGGPYEQYF. The CDR3 DNA follows: TGTGCCAGGCTAGCGGGGGGGCCCTACGAGCAGTACTTC.

The chain uses TRBV2 and TRBJ2-5; D remains unclear. Germline V lookup: CDR1 SNHLY, CDR2 FYNNEI. The CDR3 has 13 residues. Trimming shortened V by 3 bases and J by 5 bases, and 10 bases separated the two germline ends. The CDR3 region is CASSDGVGETQYF. For the CDR3, the DNA is TGTGCCAGCAGTGACGGCGTCGGGGAGACCCAGTACTTC.

The chain is built from TRBV4-2 and TRBJ2-1; D is possibly TRBD2 (6 bases). The CDR3 covers 14 residues. Looked up from germline, CDR1 is LGHNA and CDR2 is YNFKEQ. V dropped 6 bases and J dropped 8 bases, with 17 bases sitting between them. This CDR3 is CASRPGTHVDEQFF. The DNA for the CDR3 is TGTGCCAGCAGGCCCGGGACTCACGTCGATGAGCAGTTCTTC.

V usage is TRBV6-1 and J usage is TRBJ2-2; 10 bases are a match to TRBD2. Unmatched junction bases numbered 10, after V lost 4 bases and J lost 2 bases. The V gene's germline CDR1 is MNHNS and CDR2 SASEGT. The CDR3 loop spans 18 amino acids. CDR3 protein: CASSGLTSGAINTGELFF. CDR3 bases: TGTGCCAGCAGTGGTTTAACTAGCGGGGCAATCAACACCGGGGAGCTGTTTTTT.